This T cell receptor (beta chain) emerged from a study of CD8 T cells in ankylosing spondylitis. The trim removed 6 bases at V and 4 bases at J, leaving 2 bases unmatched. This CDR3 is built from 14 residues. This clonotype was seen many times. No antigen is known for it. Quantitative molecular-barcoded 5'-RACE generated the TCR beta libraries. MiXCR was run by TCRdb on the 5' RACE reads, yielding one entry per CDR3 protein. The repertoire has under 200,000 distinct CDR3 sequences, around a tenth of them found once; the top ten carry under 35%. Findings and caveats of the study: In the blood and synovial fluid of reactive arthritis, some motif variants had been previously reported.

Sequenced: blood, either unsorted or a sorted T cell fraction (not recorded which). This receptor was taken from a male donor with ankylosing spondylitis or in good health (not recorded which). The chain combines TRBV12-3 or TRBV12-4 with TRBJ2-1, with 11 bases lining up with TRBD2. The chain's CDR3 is CASRLAGVYNEQFF. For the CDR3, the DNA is TGTGCCAGCAGACTAGCGGGAGTTTACAATGAGCAGTTCTTC.